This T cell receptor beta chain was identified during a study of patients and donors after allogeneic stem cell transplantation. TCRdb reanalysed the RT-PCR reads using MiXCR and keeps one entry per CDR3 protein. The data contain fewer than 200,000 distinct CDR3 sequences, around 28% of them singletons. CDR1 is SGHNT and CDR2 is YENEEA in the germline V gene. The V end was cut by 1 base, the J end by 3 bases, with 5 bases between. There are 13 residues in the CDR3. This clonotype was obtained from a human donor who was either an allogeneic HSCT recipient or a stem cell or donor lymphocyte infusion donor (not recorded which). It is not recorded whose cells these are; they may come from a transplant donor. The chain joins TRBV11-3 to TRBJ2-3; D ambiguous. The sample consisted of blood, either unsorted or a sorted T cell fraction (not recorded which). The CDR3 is CASSLVETDTQYF. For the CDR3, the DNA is TGTGCCAGCAGCTTAGTAGAAACAGATACGCAGTATTTT.